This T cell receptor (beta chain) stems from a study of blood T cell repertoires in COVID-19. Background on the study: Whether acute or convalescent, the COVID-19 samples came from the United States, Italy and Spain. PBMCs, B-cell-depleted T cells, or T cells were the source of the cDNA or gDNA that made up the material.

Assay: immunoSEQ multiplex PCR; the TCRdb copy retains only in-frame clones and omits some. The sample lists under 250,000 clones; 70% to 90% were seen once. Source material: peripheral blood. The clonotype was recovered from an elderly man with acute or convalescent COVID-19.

CDR3 in DNA: TGTGCCAGCAGTTTATACCAGGGGTATGGCTACACCTTC. Protein: CASSLYQGYGYTF. The genes are TRBV27 and TRBJ1-2; D is possibly TRBD1 (6 bases). Germline V gene sequence: CDR1 MNHEY, CDR2 SMNVEV (reference sequence). V was shortened by 1 base and J by 5 bases, with 8 bases between the two germline ends. This CDR3 comprises 13 residues.